Shown below are 27 T cell receptor beta chains from a single sample sequenced in a study of blood T cell repertoires in COVID-19. TCRdb keeps only in-frame clones here, not all; method: immunoSEQ multiplex PCR. Of roughly 110,000 clones in the sample, 90% to 95% are singletons; the top ten hold less than 1.5%. Sequenced input: peripheral blood. These receptors all stem from a woman in her thirties with acute or convalescent COVID-19.

This clone was recorded only once. The V gene is TRBV11-3, the J gene TRBJ2-7, with 7 bases that match TRBD1. The CDR3 covers 15 residues. J was trimmed by 3 bases and V by 1 base; bases with no gene match: 6. Germline values: CDR1 SGHNT, CDR2 YENEEA. CDR3 protein: CASSLGQGAGYEQYF. The CDR3, as DNA: TGTGCCAGCAGCTTAGGACAGGGTGCCGGCTACGAGCAGTACTTC. Full variable domain (rest looked up from reference TRBV11-3 and TRBJ2-7): EAGVVQSPRYKIIEKKQPVAFWCNPISGHNTLYWYLQNLGQGPELLIRYENEEAVDDSQLPKDRFSAERLKGVDSTLKIQPAELGDSAVYLCASSLGQGAGYEQYFGPGTRLTVT.

In this sample, this clone turned up once. The V and J genes are TRBV5-4 and TRBJ2-5; 8 nucleotides line up with TRBD1. The junction had 4 bases not matched to a gene; V was cut back by 1 base and J by 5 bases. This CDR3 comprises 14 residues. Germline V gene sequence: CDR1 SGHNT, CDR2 YYREEE (reference sequence). CDR3 amino acids: CASSLPGGRETQYF. The CDR3 nucleotides read TGTGCCAGCAGCTTGCCAGGGGGCCGGGAGACCCAGTACTTC.

The rearrangement uses TRBV19 and TRBJ2-1; 11 nucleotides align to TRBD2. The CDR3 is 17 residues long. Germline CDR1 and CDR2: LNHDA and SQIVND (reference sequence). The V gene end was trimmed by 3 bases and the J gene end by 7 bases; junction bases not matched to a gene: 11. The CDR3 DNA sequence: TGTGCCAGTAGTATCCAGGGGCTAGCGGGAGGTTCGAATGAGCAGTTCTTC. Protein sequence: CASSIQGLAGGSNEQFF.

The chain combines TRBV29-1 with TRBJ2-5; 9 bases map to TRBD1. This CDR3 has 13 residues. V lost 7 bases and J lost 5; bases outside the gene matches: 8. In germline, CDR1 is SQVTM, CDR2 ANQGSEA. The CDR3, as DNA: TGCAGCGCCCGGGACAGGGTCTTGGAGACCCAGTACTTC. Residues: CSARDRVLETQYF.

This chain uses TRBV27 with TRBJ1-1, with 7 bases fitting TRBD1. V lost 6 bases, J lost 1 base, and 5 bases stayed unmatched. The CDR3 totals 14 residues. Germline V CDR1 and CDR2: MNHEY, SMNVEV (reference sequence). CDR3 bases: TGTGCCAGCAGATACGACAGGGAGAACACTGAAGCTTTCTTT. Amino acid sequence: CASRYDRENTEAFF.

V gene TRBV3-1 (or the pseudogene TRBV3-2) combines with J gene TRBJ1-1; D might be TRBD1 (5 bases). The V and J ends lost 7 bases and 1 base respectively, with 13 bases between them. Germline lookup yields CDR1 LGHDT and CDR2 YNNKEL (reference sequence). The CDR3 totals 14 residues. CDR3 region: CASISRGGNTEAFF. In nucleotides, the CDR3 is TGTGCCAGCATCAGTCGCGGGGGGAACACTGAAGCTTTCTTT.

The chain recombines TRBV7-8 with TRBJ2-3; D perhaps matches TRBD1 (6 bases). The CDR3 covers 14 residues. The ends were cut back, 3 bases at V and 2 bases at J, with 9 bases in the middle. CDR1 is SGHVS, CDR2 FQNEAQ, per germline. Here the CDR3 reads CASSFDRSTDTQYF. CDR3 DNA: TGTGCCAGCAGCTTTGACAGGTCCACAGATACGCAGTATTTT.

The CDR3 loop is CASSLAPYRVVPSSYEQYF. The CDR3 DNA reads as TGTGCCAGCAGTTTAGCCCCCTACAGGGTAGTCCCATCCTCCTACGAGCAGTACTTC. The chain combines TRBV28 with TRBJ2-7; D is possibly TRBD1 (6 bases). The V end lost 2 bases, the J end lost 0 bases, and 23 bases lay between the germline ends. CDR1 MDHEN and CDR2 SYDVKM come from the germline V gene. There are 19 residues in the CDR3.

The chain has TRBV12-3 or TRBV12-4 and TRBJ1-2; D is unresolved. The CDR3 is 11 amino acids. Trimming took 3 bases from V and 5 from J, leaving 4 bases between them. CDR3 bases: TGTGCCAGCAGTTTCGGTTATGGCTACACCTTC. As protein: CASSFGYGYTF.

The chain joins TRBV19 to TRBJ2-2; 14 bases line up with TRBD2. Germline V gives CDR1 LNHDA, CDR2 SQIVND (reference sequence). With V trimmed by 2 bases and J by 4 bases, 6 bases remained unmatched. This CDR3 has 18 amino acids. CDR3 sequence (DNA): TGTGCCAGTAGTATAAATATCGGACTAGCGGGAGGCACCGGGGAGCTGTTTTTT. It codes for CASSINIGLAGGTGELFF.

The chain is built from TRBV19 and TRBJ1-4; TRBD1 matches 8 bases. Per the germline V gene, CDR1 is LNHDA and CDR2 is SQIVND (reference sequence). V lost 3 bases and J lost 8; bases outside the gene matches: 5. The CDR3 has 14 amino acids. CDR3 protein: CASSILGQGEKLFF. The CDR3, as DNA: TGTGCCAGTAGTATCCTAGGACAGGGCGAAAAACTGTTTTTT.

The gene calls are TRBV7-3 and TRBJ1-2; 7 bases fit TRBD1. The CDR3 is made up of 15 amino acids. Germline V lookup: CDR1 SGHTA, CDR2 FQGTGA. Unmatched junction bases numbered 5, after V lost 1 base and J lost 3 bases. DNA of the CDR3: TGTGCCAGCAGCTTAAGGGCAGGGACAGACTATGGCTACACCTTC. Translated, it gives CASSLRAGTDYGYTF.

There are a few counts of this clone. V and J are TRBV6-6 and TRBJ1-1; 8 nucleotides align to TRBD1. This CDR3 is built from 16 residues. Germline V lookup: CDR1 MNHNY, CDR2 SVGAGI (reference sequence). Unmatched junction bases numbered 5, after V lost 0 bases and J lost 2 bases. Written as DNA, the CDR3 is TGTGCCAGCAGTTACTCCCCGACAGGGGTAAACACTGAAGCTTTCTTT. It codes for CASSYSPTGVNTEAFF.

This rearrangement joins TRBV19 to TRBJ1-6; 7 bases agree with TRBD1. Per the germline V gene, CDR1 is LNHDA and CDR2 is SQIVND (reference sequence). CDR3 length: 15 amino acids. With 5 bases clipped from V and 7 bases from J, the junction kept 8 bases outside the gene matches. As DNA, the CDR3 is TGTGCCAGTAGTGTATCCGGGACAGTGAATTCACCCCTCCACTTT. Translation gives CASSVSGTVNSPLHF.

The J gene is TRBJ1-6, the V gene TRBV5-6, with TRBD1 matching 10 bases. CDR3 length: 15 amino acids. Germline V gene data show CDR1 as SGHDT and CDR2 as YYEEEE. V shed 4 bases and J 7 bases; nucleotides not matched to a gene: 5. This CDR3 is CASSTGQGFNSPLHF. CDR3 DNA: TGTGCCAGCAGCACGGGACAGGGGTTCAATTCACCCCTCCACTTT.

CDR3 nucleotides: TGTGCCAGCAGTGAAGTGACAGGGGTCAACTATGGCTACACCTTC. It specifies CASSEVTGVNYGYTF. The chain joins TRBV6-1 to TRBJ1-2; TRBD1 matches 8 bases. The V gene's germline CDR1 is MNHNS and CDR2 SASEGT. With 1 base clipped from V and 2 bases from J, the junction kept 3 bases outside the gene matches. This CDR3 is built from 15 residues.

The rearrangement links TRBV7-6 to TRBJ1-1; no clear D gene. The ends were cut back, 0 bases at V and 4 bases at J, with 9 bases in the middle. CDR3 length: 14 amino acids. The germline gives CDR1 SGHVS, CDR2 FNYEAQ. CDR3 DNA: TGTGCCAGCAGCTTAGCGGAAGGCGGCACTGAAGCTTTCTTT. This sequence encodes CASSLAEGGTEAFF.

V and J are TRBV6-4 and TRBJ2-3; 7 bases line up with TRBD2. Trimming removed 5 bases from V and 1 base from J; junction bases left unmatched: 18. The CDR3 runs 19 residues. In germline, CDR1 is MRHNA, CDR2 SNTAGT. Here the CDR3 reads CASSSSQATRDYGTDTQYF. For the CDR3, the DNA is TGTGCCAGCAGTTCTTCCCAGGCGACTCGGGACTACGGCACAGATACGCAGTATTTT.

This chain links TRBV4-1 with TRBJ2-6; 14 bases are a match to TRBD2. The CDR3 is 20 residues long. CDR1 is MGHRA, CDR2 YSYEKL, per germline. V lost 0 bases, J lost 2 bases, and 6 bases stayed unmatched. The CDR3 loop reads CASSQDRGTSGRTGANVLTF. CDR3 DNA: TGCGCCAGCAGCCAAGATCGGGGGACTAGCGGGAGAACTGGGGCCAACGTCCTGACTTTC.

The V call is TRBV28, the J call TRBJ1-1, with no clear D. The V end lost 2 bases, the J end lost 2 bases, and 9 bases lay between the germline ends. The germline V gene has CDR1 MDHEN and CDR2 SYDVKM. This CDR3 has 14 residues. This CDR3 is CASSLVRRNTEAFF. In DNA form, the CDR3 reads TGTGCCAGCAGTTTAGTTCGCAGAAACACTGAAGCTTTCTTT.

The chain recombines TRBV7-9 with TRBJ1-1; possible D gene TRBD1, 5 bases. Germline V gene sequence: CDR1 SEHNR, CDR2 FQNEAQ (reference sequence). Trimming cost V 7 bases and J 6 bases, with 15 bases left between them. There are 13 residues in the CDR3. In DNA form, the CDR3 reads TGTGCCAGCACCCTCCAGGGTAGGGCTGAAGCTTTCTTT. This translates into CASTLQGRAEAFF.

This chain joins TRBV6-5 and TRBJ2-3; TRBD1 matches at 7 bases. The CDR3 length is 14 residues. CDR1 is MNHEY, CDR2 SVGAGI, per germline. Unmatched junction bases numbered 7, after V lost 8 bases and J lost 2 bases. This CDR3 is CASELQGTTDTQYF. The DNA of the CDR3 is TGTGCCAGCGAATTACAGGGGACCACAGATACGCAGTATTTT.

The gene calls are TRBV7-2 and TRBJ2-3; TRBD2 matches 14 bases. The CDR3 is 16 amino acids. Per germline, CDR1 SGHTA and CDR2 FQGNSA. V lost 1 base, J lost 10 bases, and 7 bases stayed unmatched. As DNA, the CDR3 is TGTGCCAGCAGCTTAGATGGGACTAGCGGGAGTATCGCGCAGTATTTT. This translates into CASSLDGTSGSIAQYF.

This clone was found a few times. The CDR3 DNA sequence: TGTGCCAGCAGTGAGAGGCAGAACACTGAAGCTTTCTTT. Its protein is CASSERQNTEAFF. V usage is TRBV6-4 and J usage is TRBJ1-1; D gene ambiguous. Germline-derived CDR1 and CDR2 are MRHNA and SNTAGT. The CDR3 consists of 13 residues. Trimming cost V 3 bases and J 1 base, with 6 bases left between them.

The chain carries TRBV6-2 or TRBV6-3 and TRBJ2-1; 12 bases match TRBD2. The CDR3 has 18 residues. The germline V gene has CDR1 MNHEY and CDR2 SVGEGT. V shed 6 bases and J 0 bases; nucleotides not matched to a gene: 9. The DNA of the CDR3 is TGTGCCAGCAGCCCTACTAGCGGGGGGCACAACTCCTACAATGAGCAGTTCTTC. Its translation is CASSPTSGGHNSYNEQFF.

This chain uses TRBV3-1 (or the pseudogene TRBV3-2) with TRBJ2-1; D remains ambiguous. The CDR3 runs to 12 residues. V lost 4 bases, J lost 8 bases, and 9 bases lay in between. Germline V lookup: CDR1 LGHDT, CDR2 YNNKEL (reference sequence). The CDR3 sequence: CASSPRGYEQFF. The DNA for the CDR3 is TGTGCCAGCAGCCCCCGAGGCTATGAGCAGTTCTTC.

This clone was counted a few times. This chain uses TRBV12-5 with TRBJ1-1, with D uncertain. Germline assignment: CDR1 LGHNT and CDR2 FRNRAP. Trimming cost V 6 bases and J 1 base, with 9 bases left between them. CDR3 length: 13 residues. The chain's CDR3 is CASGPDWNTEAFF. CDR3 in DNA: TGTGCTAGTGGGCCAGACTGGAACACTGAAGCTTTCTTT. The whole variable domain, filled in from reference TRBV12-5 and TRBJ1-1, reads DARVTQTPRHKVTEMGQEVTMRCQPILGHNTVFWYRQTMMQGLELLAYFRNRAPLDDSGMPKDRFSAEMPDATLATLKIQPSEPRDSAVYFCASGPDWNTEAFFGQGTRLTVV.